This T cell receptor (beta chain) derives from a study of blood T cells in healthy people across ages. This clonotype has only a few counts. V lost 1 base, J lost 5 bases, and 15 bases stayed unmatched. This CDR3 region has 17 residues. CDR1 is SGDLS, CDR2 YYNGEE, per germline. The authors ran a second PCR of about 6 to 11 cycles using a sample-barcoded 5' primer and a J-beta primer mix. TCRdb re-called the 5' RACE reads with MiXCR, one entry per CDR3 protein. This sample has 1.4 million or so distinct CDR3 sequences; about 45% occur once, and the top ten carry more than 4%. Source material: blood. The source is a woman between 18 and 30 years old in good health. J is TRBJ2-7 and V is TRBV9, with TRBD2 matching 7 bases. The CDR3 sequence: CASSVSPAAGSFHEQYF. CDR3 DNA sequence: TGTGCCAGCAGCGTATCCCCCGCAGCGGGGAGTTTTCACGAGCAGTACTTC.